Below, 3 T cell receptor beta chains from the same sample are listed, as sequenced in a study of T-cell memory formation after mild COVID-19. TCRdb ran MiXCR on the 5' RACE reads and lists one entry per CDR3 protein. The data show a few hundred thousand distinct CDR3 sequences, 16% seen once. Sequenced sample: PBMCs or a T cell subset sorted from them (not recorded which). All receptors come from a man younger than 35 who had mild COVID-19 (a few samples of this study predate the infection). Cell type and time point are not known.

This chain joins TRBV28 and TRBJ2-2; TRBD2 matches at 7 bases. The J segment lost 6 bases and the V segment lost 8 bases, leaving 9 bases of the junction unmatched. The CDR3 spans 14 residues. CDR1 is MDHEN, CDR2 SYDVKM, per germline. For the CDR3, the DNA is TGTGCCAGCTTTGCTACGGGGGGAGCCGGGGAGCTGTTTTTT. Protein product: CASFATGGAGELFF.

The V call is TRBV20-1, the J call TRBJ2-4; no clear D gene. The CDR3 is made up of 12 amino acids. V gave up 8 bases and J gave up 0 bases, with 8 bases separating them. CDR1 is DFQATT and CDR2 is SNEGSKA in the germline V gene (reference sequence). The CDR3 nucleotides are TGCAGTCTAGGGCTAGCCAAAAACATTCAGTACTTC. This encodes CSLGLAKNIQYF.

The table lists this clonotype with a few counts. The chain joins TRBV6-2 or TRBV6-3 to TRBJ2-7; D is ambiguous. Germline CDR1 and CDR2: MNHEY and SVGEGT. V shed 7 bases and J shed 2 bases, with 9 bases lying between them. The CDR3 loop spans 12 amino acids. CDR3 coding DNA: TGTGCCAGCAACTCAAACCCCTACGAGCAGTACTTC. Amino acids: CASNSNPYEQYF.